This TCR beta chain was sequenced during a study of CD8+ T cells in alopecia areata. Findings and limits, study-wide: Among the 100 top clones, expanded CD8+ clones, like scalp clonality, were significantly decreased by tofacitinib. Tofacitinib did not eliminate many expanded lesional clones from scalp or blood. Lesional scalp displayed greater clonality than normal scalp, most notably in alopecia totalis/universalis.

The CDR3 totals 12 residues. Between the trimmed V and J ends, which lost 7 bases and 8 bases, there was a span of 12 bases. Germline assignment: CDR1 SEHNR and CDR2 FQNEAQ (reference sequence). Treatment of the sample: oral pan-JAK inhibitor, 5-10 mg twice daily. The authors extracted RNA and reverse transcribed it into cDNA as the sequencing template. This table comes from immunoSEQ multiplex PCR, and its TCRdb copy is limited to in-frame clones, with some not included. Found here are some 180,000 clones, approximately 55% of them singletons; the top ten hold 10% to 11%. The count of this clone is one. Its antigen is currently unknown.

Here the sequenced sample was CD8+ T cells sorted from blood, taken at week 24, from a patient treated with tofacitinib. This clonotype was sampled from a human donor with alopecia areata. The V gene is TRBV7-9, the J gene TRBJ2-1, with D perhaps matching TRBD1 (7 bases). CDR3 coding DNA: TGTGCCAGCATTGCAGGGGGGCATGAGCAGTTCTTC. This sequence encodes CASIAGGHEQFF.